The TCR beta chain described here comes from a study of T cell responses to AZD1222 COVID-19 vaccine. Across the whole study: Investigators merged groups given second doses at roughly 4 or roughly 12 weeks. The study, taken as a whole, reports: In all cases, repertoires were sampled only after the peak T cell response. Two doses of AZD1222 preceded a rise in Spike-specific TCR breadth and depth. With dominance at 160-218 and 743-854, vaccine-associated CD4 TCRs spanned spike.

Looked up from germline, CDR1 is SGHTS and CDR2 is YDEGEE. Trimming cost V 3 bases and J 9 bases; bases outside gene matches: 2. The CDR3 consists of 12 residues. Repertoires were generated with immunoSEQ multiplex PCR, while TCRdb's copy carries only in-frame clones and drops some. This table holds 150,000 to 200,000 clones, 80% to 90% found once. On this clone itself: The antigen remains undetermined.

The source of this sequence is an adult in good health. The genes are TRBV5-8 and TRBJ2-7; 11 nucleotides match TRBD1. The sequences come from peripheral blood, collected on day 0 of AZD1222 vaccination. The CDR3 loop is CASSWGQGVQYF. The CDR3 DNA is TGTGCCAGCAGCTGGGGACAGGGGGTGCAGTACTTC.